The 32 T cell receptor beta chains below come from one sample, sequenced in a study of T cell repertoires in cytomegalovirus infection. TCRdb re-derived calls from the reads in MiXCR, one entry per CDR3 protein. The table lists 150,000 or so distinct CDR3 sequences, about 6.1% of them singletons. The sample taken for sequencing was PBMCs. These TCRs come from a human donor in good health (CMV status not recorded). Some clones in this sample may be carry-over from other donors' samples.

This clonotype was seen at least ten times. The gene calls are TRBV20-1 and TRBJ2-4, with 7 nucleotides matching TRBD1. CDR3 length: 13 residues. Germline V gene lookup returns CDR1 DFQATT and CDR2 SNEGSKA (reference sequence). V trimming: 5 bases; J trimming: 1 base; junction bases outside the gene matches: 2. The CDR3 region is CSAPDRAKNIQYF. In nucleotides, the CDR3 is TGCAGTGCTCCGGACAGGGCCAAAAACATTCAGTACTTC.

The chain links TRBV9 to TRBJ2-6; D not resolved. Per the germline V gene, CDR1 is SGDLS and CDR2 is YYNGEE. Trimming removed 6 bases from V and 3 bases from J, with 4 bases in between. The CDR3 is made up of 12 amino acids. CDR3 in amino acids: CASKDGANVLTF. The CDR3 DNA is TGTGCCAGCAAGGATGGGGCCAACGTCCTGACTTTC.

This clonotype has a count of ten or more. V and J are TRBV19 and TRBJ2-6; D call uncertain. The germline gives CDR1 LNHDA, CDR2 SQIVND (reference sequence). The CDR3 is 14 amino acids. The V end was cut by 2 bases, the J end by 2 bases, with 4 bases between. CDR3 amino acids: CASSISTGANVLTF. The CDR3 nucleotides read TGTGCCAGTAGTATATCGACTGGGGCCAACGTCCTGACTTTC.

This clonotype came up many times. This chain connects TRBV29-1 to TRBJ2-3; no firm D call. Germline values: CDR1 SQVTM, CDR2 ANQGSEA. CDR3 length: 13 amino acids. The V end lost 2 bases, the J end lost 0 bases, and 6 bases lay between the germline ends. The CDR3 coding sequence is TGCAGCGTTGAATCCCCGAGCACAGATACGCAGTATTTT. Amino acids: CSVESPSTDTQYF.

This clonotype was counted ten times or more. The rearrangement uses TRBV7-9 and TRBJ1-2, with 11 bases that match TRBD1. Germline V gives CDR1 SEHNR, CDR2 FQNEAQ (reference sequence). V was pared by 3 bases and J by 6 bases, with 6 bases of the junction left unmatched. The CDR3 has 15 residues. The CDR3 DNA reads as TGTGCCAGCAGCTTCGGACAGGGGGCTCGCGATGGCTACACCTTC. Translation: CASSFGQGARDGYTF.

Only a few counts were recorded for this clonotype. J is TRBJ2-3 and V is TRBV7-3; 8 bases are a match to TRBD1. Germline CDR1 reads SGHTA; CDR2 reads FQGTGA. CDR3 length equals 15 residues. The V segment lost 5 bases and the J segment 6 bases; nucleotides outside the gene matches: 10. CDR3 amino acids: CASSSRDRSPDTQYF. The CDR3 nucleotides read TGTGCCAGCAGCAGCCGGGACAGGTCACCGGATACGCAGTATTTT.

This clonotype showed up many times. The chain links TRBV6-6 to TRBJ1-5, with D unresolved. Looked up from germline, CDR1 is MNHNY and CDR2 is SVGAGI (reference sequence). Trimming cost V 6 bases and J 4 bases, with 7 bases left between them. The CDR3 consists of 12 residues. CDR3 sequence (DNA): TGTGCCAGCAGACAAAGGAATCAGCCCCAGCATTTT. The encoded protein is CASRQRNQPQHF.

This clonotype showed up many times. J is TRBJ1-3 and V is TRBV20-1, with D uncertain. This CDR3 comprises 14 residues. V gave up 3 bases and J gave up 6 bases, with 15 bases separating them. Germline CDR1 DFQATT, CDR2 SNEGSKA (reference sequence). CDR3 loop: CSARPGTEINTIYF. CDR3 bases: TGCAGTGCTAGGCCGGGAACGGAGATAAACACCATATATTTT.

V and J are TRBV25-1 and TRBJ2-1; no firm D call. The CDR3 loop spans 15 amino acids. The V end lost 2 bases, the J end lost 8 bases, and 16 bases lay between the germline ends. Germline CDR1 and CDR2: MGHDK and SYGVNS. CDR3 bases: TGTGCCAGCAGTGAAGGCCCCACGAAAGGCGATGAGCAGTTCTTC. As protein: CASSEGPTKGDEQFF.

Ten or more counts support this clonotype. The chain combines TRBV7-2 with TRBJ1-2; the match to TRBD1 covers 7 bases. The junction had 11 bases not matched to a gene; V was cut back by 4 bases and J by 6 bases. The CDR3 is made up of 15 amino acids. Germline values: CDR1 SGHTA, CDR2 FQGNSA. CDR3 sequence (DNA): TGTGCCAGCAGCTCTTCGGGAGGAGGGGGCGATGGCTACACCTTC. This gives the protein CASSSSGGGGDGYTF.

Regarding this clonotype: A much larger clone differs from this one at a single base, so this may be a read error. This chain joins TRBV6-2 or TRBV6-3 and TRBJ2-7, with D possibly matching TRBD2 (6 bases). The CDR3 sequence is 14 residues long. Deletions cut 4 bases from V and 3 bases from J, with 13 bases between. Per the germline V gene, CDR1 is MNHEY and CDR2 is SVGEGT. CDR3 loop: CASSCGDLVYEQYF. CDR3 bases: TGTGCCAGCAGTTGCGGGGACTTAGTCTACGAGCAGTACTTC.

This clonotype was counted ten times or more. The rearrangement joins TRBV28 to TRBJ2-5, with a tentative D call TRBD1 (5 bases). Per germline, CDR1 MDHEN and CDR2 SYDVKM. V lost 8 bases and J lost 7, with 17 bases in between. The CDR3 spans 13 residues. CDR3 in DNA: TGTGCCAGCTTTCTGGGGCCCCGAGGGACCCAGTACTTC. Translating gives CASFLGPRGTQYF.

The table lists this clonotype with many counts. This rearrangement joins TRBV12-3 or TRBV12-4 to TRBJ2-7, with D possibly being TRBD1 (6 bases). V lost 6 bases, J lost 0 bases, and 12 bases lay in between. The CDR3 consists of 14 residues. This CDR3 reads CASSKGGSSYEQYF. CDR3 bases: TGTGCCAGCAGCAAAGGGGGTAGCTCCTACGAGCAGTACTTC.

This clonotype came up many times. The chain carries TRBV7-8 and TRBJ2-3; 7 bases are a match to TRBD1. CDR1 is SGHVS and CDR2 is FQNEAQ in the germline V gene. The CDR3 runs to 14 residues. The J segment lost 8 bases and the V segment lost 3 bases, leaving 8 bases of the junction unmatched. This chain's CDR3 is CASSLDRFYGTQYF. The DNA of the CDR3 is TGTGCCAGCAGCTTGGACAGGTTCTACGGTACGCAGTATTTT.

This clonotype was picked up many times. The chain has TRBV7-8 and TRBJ2-5; perhaps D is TRBD1 or TRBD2 (6 bases each). In germline, CDR1 is SGHVS, CDR2 FQNEAQ. The CDR3 length is 15 residues. Trimming pared 2 bases from V and 5 bases from J, leaving 15 bases between. The DNA for the CDR3 is TGTGCCAGCAGCTTACTAGGGGGGAATGGGGAGACCCAGTACTTC. Encoded protein: CASSLLGGNGETQYF.

This clonotype was counted many times. CDR3 DNA: TGTGCCAGCAGCACCCCGGACAGGGAGGAAGCTTTCTTT. Its protein is CASSTPDREEAFF. This chain connects TRBV7-9 to TRBJ1-1; 8 nucleotides match TRBD1. Germline V gene sequence: CDR1 SEHNR, CDR2 FQNEAQ (reference sequence). There are 13 residues in the CDR3. V trimming: 5 bases; J trimming: 8 bases; junction bases outside the gene matches: 7.

In the case of this clonotype: A much larger clone differs from this one at a single base, so this may be a read error. This chain connects TRBV7-9 to TRBJ2-7; 8 bases are shared with TRBD2. The CDR3 runs to 14 residues. Germline V lookup: CDR1 SEHNR, CDR2 FQNEAQ (reference sequence). CDR3 bases: TGTGCCAGCTGCAGATTAGCGGGGAACTACGGGCAGTACTTC. Translated: CASCRLAGNYGQYF.

This clonotype was observed at least ten times. V gene TRBV28 combines with J gene TRBJ1-4; maybe TRBD1 (5 bases). Germline V gene lookup returns CDR1 MDHEN and CDR2 SYDVKM. The V and J ends lost 6 bases and 5 bases respectively, with 19 bases between them. The CDR3 spans 16 residues. The CDR3 nucleotides are TGTGCCAGCAGCTCCATACGACAGCCCTTAAATGAAAAACTGTTTTTT. This sequence encodes CASSSIRQPLNEKLFF.

This clonotype was recorded at least ten times. The chain employs TRBV7-2 and TRBJ2-3; a possible D gene is TRBD2 (5 bases). Germline CDR1 is SGHTA and CDR2 is FQGNSA. The ends were cut back, 0 bases at V and 6 bases at J, with 10 bases in the middle. The CDR3 runs 14 residues. CDR3: CASSLALRGDTQYF. Here the CDR3 DNA reads TGTGCCAGCAGCTTAGCGCTACGGGGTGATACGCAGTATTTT.

This clonotype was counted many times. The CDR3: CASSFSSRATNTEAFF. CDR3 nucleotide sequence: TGTGCCAGTAGTTTCAGTTCTCGGGCAACGAACACTGAAGCTTTCTTT. The V call is TRBV19, the J call TRBJ1-1; D not resolved. Trimming stripped 5 bases from V and 1 base from J, with 17 bases between. Per germline, CDR1 LNHDA and CDR2 SQIVND (reference sequence). The CDR3 is made up of 16 amino acids. Full variable domain (rest looked up from reference TRBV19 and TRBJ1-1): DGGITQSPKYLFRKEGQNVTLSCEQNLNHDAMYWYRQDPGQGLRLIYYSQIVNDFQKGDIAEGYSVSREKKESFPLTVTSAQKNPTAFYLCASSFSSRATNTEAFFGQGTRLTVV.

This clonotype was observed at least ten times. The V gene is TRBV5-1, the J gene TRBJ2-3; 13 positions match TRBD2. J gave up 5 bases and V 4 bases, and 7 bases lay outside the gene matches. The CDR3 contains 16 residues. Germline loops: CDR1 SGHRS, CDR2 YFSETQ. As DNA, the CDR3 is TGCGCCAGCAGCCCCGCACTAGCGGGGGGGGGAGATACGCAGTATTTT. Translating it yields CASSPALAGGGDTQYF.

The CDR3 protein is CATGQTNTEAFF. The CDR3, as DNA: TGTGCGACGGGACAGACGAACACTGAAGCTTTCTTT. This sequence joins TRBV30 and TRBJ1-1; 7 bases map to TRBD1. Germline lookup yields CDR1 GTSNPN and CDR2 SVGIG (reference sequence). This CDR3 contains 12 residues.

This clonotype came up many times. The CDR3 here is CASSEEAGRPNSPLHF. CDR3 in DNA: TGTGCCAGCAGTGAAGAGGCAGGAAGGCCTAATTCACCCCTCCACTTT. V gene TRBV6-1 combines with J gene TRBJ1-6; D unresolved. Germline V gene sequence: CDR1 MNHNS, CDR2 SASEGT. Between the trimmed V and J ends, which lost 1 base and 6 bases, there was a span of 13 bases. This CDR3 region has 16 residues.

CDR3 nucleotide sequence: TGCAGTTCCCTTCCGGGGGGGGGCCGTTTTCTCATTATTCACTCTGGGGCCAACGTCCTGACTTTC. Translated: CSSLPGGGRFLIIHSGANVLTF. The V call is TRBV20-1, the J call TRBJ2-6; TRBD2 matches at 8 bases. Germline CDR1 DFQATT, CDR2 SNEGSKA (reference sequence). V lost 8 bases and J lost 0; bases outside the gene matches: 27. CDR3 length: 22 residues.

The chain carries TRBV29-1 and TRBJ1-1; 9 bases match TRBD1. CDR1 and CDR2 (germline): SQVTM, ANQGSEA. Trimming removed 4 bases from V and 4 bases from J; junction bases left unmatched: 10. This CDR3 has 15 residues. CDR3 nucleotides: TGCAGCGTTGTCGGGGAACAGGGGGCTATCACTGAAGCTTTCTTT. This encodes CSVVGEQGAITEAFF.

This clonotype was detected ten times or more. The J gene is TRBJ1-2, the V gene TRBV7-2; D not certain. The CDR3 length is 13 residues. Germline-derived CDR1 and CDR2 are SGHTA and FQGNSA. Deletions cut 5 bases from V and 1 base from J, with 8 bases between. As DNA, the CDR3 is TGTGCCAGCAGCGCACGGGTTAACTATGGCTACACCTTC. Encoded protein: CASSARVNYGYTF.

This clonotype appeared many times. The chain employs TRBV7-8 and TRBJ1-1; 7 nucleotides match TRBD1. The CDR3 extends over 16 amino acids. The germline CDR1 and CDR2 sequences are SGHVS and FQNEAQ. J was trimmed by 5 bases and V by 1 base; bases with no gene match: 10. CDR3: CASSLGYRDRGTEAFF. For the CDR3, the DNA is TGTGCCAGCAGCTTAGGATACCGGGACAGAGGGACTGAAGCTTTCTTT.

This clonotype was seen ten or more times. The rearrangement links TRBV7-2 to TRBJ1-2; D is uncertain. CDR3 length: 13 amino acids. The V end was cut by 4 bases, the J end by 4 bases, with 10 bases between. Looked up from germline, CDR1 is SGHTA and CDR2 is FQGNSA. Written as DNA, the CDR3 is TGTGCCAGCAGCTCGGTAGGGCTCTATGGCTACACCTTC. It encodes CASSSVGLYGYTF.

The chain carries TRBV7-9 and TRBJ1-1, with D maybe TRBD1 (5 bases). CDR3 length: 15 residues. The V and J ends lost 3 bases and 5 bases respectively, with 16 bases between them. Germline V gene lookup returns CDR1 SEHNR and CDR2 FQNEAQ (reference sequence). The CDR3 region has the DNA TGTGCCAGCAGCTTTCGCAGGGTGAGAGGGACTGAAGCTTTCTTT. This sequence encodes CASSFRRVRGTEAFF.

This clonotype was recorded many times. The chain is built from TRBV7-2 and TRBJ1-2; 11 bases fit TRBD1. This CDR3 comprises 15 residues. The germline V gene encodes CDR1 SGHTA and CDR2 FQGNSA. Germline trimming cut 5 bases from V and 8 bases from J; bases unmatched to any gene: 10. CDR3 sequence (DNA): TGTGCCAGCAGCAGGGGAGGACAGGGGGCGTTGGGCTACACCTTC. It codes for CASSRGGQGALGYTF.

This clonotype was picked up many times. This chain links TRBV10-3 with TRBJ1-1, with unresolved D. Germline-derived CDR1 and CDR2 are ENHRY and SYGVKD. V was clipped by 2 bases and J by 1 base, with 8 bases between them. This CDR3 contains 14 residues. CDR3 region: CAISEEQTNTEAFF. The CDR3 nucleotides are TGTGCCATCAGTGAGGAACAAACGAACACTGAAGCTTTCTTT.

This clonotype was detected a few times. This chain joins TRBV20-1 and TRBJ1-1; tentative D call: TRBD1 (5 bases). The CDR3 is made up of 13 amino acids. Trimming left V 2 bases short and J 5 bases short, with 12 bases between. The V gene's germline CDR1 is DFQATT and CDR2 SNEGSKA (reference sequence). Here the CDR3 DNA reads TGCAGTGCTAGACCTCAGGGTCAGACTGAAGCTTTCTTT. Translation gives CSARPQGQTEAFF.